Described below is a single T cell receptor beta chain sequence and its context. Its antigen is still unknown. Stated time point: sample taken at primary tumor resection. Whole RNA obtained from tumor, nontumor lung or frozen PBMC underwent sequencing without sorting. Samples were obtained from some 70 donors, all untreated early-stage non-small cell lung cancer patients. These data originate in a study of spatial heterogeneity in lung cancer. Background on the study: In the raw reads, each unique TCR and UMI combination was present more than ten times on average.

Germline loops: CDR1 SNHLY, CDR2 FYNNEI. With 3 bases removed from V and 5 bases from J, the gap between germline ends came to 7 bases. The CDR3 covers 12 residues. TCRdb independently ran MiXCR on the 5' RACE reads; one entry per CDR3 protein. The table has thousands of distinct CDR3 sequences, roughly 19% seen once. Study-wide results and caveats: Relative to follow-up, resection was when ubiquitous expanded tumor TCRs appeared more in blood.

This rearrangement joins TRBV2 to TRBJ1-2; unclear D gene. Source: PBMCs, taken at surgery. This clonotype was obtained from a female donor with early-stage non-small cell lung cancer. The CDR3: CASSDEVYGYTF. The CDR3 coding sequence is TGTGCCAGCAGTGATGAGGTTTATGGCTACACCTTC.